This T cell receptor beta chain was recorded in a study of CD8+CD57+ T cells in acquired aplastic anemia. For the study at large: Recorded DNA amounts for sorted CD4+ and CD8+ cells had an average of around 3 ug. An average of roughly 11 million reads for CD4+ cells was obtained from healthy donors.

There are many counts of this clonotype. Its antigen is as yet unknown. Whole-study findings and limits: The number of CD8+ CDR3 sequences shared by patients and controls was twenty-nine. Significant differences in CD8+ Simpson's diversity were not observed between patients and controls.

Both TCR beta VDJ combination and CDR3 sequence profiling were carried out. Genomic DNA was the template for this profiling. TCRdb re-analysed the reads in MiXCR, keeping a single row per CDR3 protein. The table includes about 110,000 distinct CDR3 sequences, 51% detected once. This CDR3 spans 15 amino acids. V lost 10 bases and J lost 2; bases outside the gene matches: 11. CDR1 is SNHLY and CDR2 is FYNNEI in the germline V gene. The clonotype was recovered from a human donor in good health, serving as a control. The sequenced sample was sorted CD4+, CD8+, or CD8+CD57+ T cells (not recorded which) from PBMCs. This chain joins TRBV2 and TRBJ2-7; 10 nucleotides align to TRBD1. CDR3 DNA: TGTGCCACCCGAGACTTGACAGGGGGCCCCTACGAGCAGTACTTC. Residues: CATRDLTGGPYEQYF.